Below are 10 T cell receptor beta chains sequenced from a single sample in a study of Graves' ophthalmopathy and Graves' hyperthyroidism. RNA transcripts provided the template for amplifying TCR beta CDR3 regions. Following a first-round RT-PCR that used HTBI primers, a second-round multiplex PCR was carried out. TCRdb redid the calling of the multiplex PCR reads with MiXCR, one entry per CDR3 protein. The sample holds over 150,000 distinct CDR3 sequences, around two fifths seen once. The sequenced material came from peripheral blood. Every receptor here comes from a woman between 40 and 55 years old with Graves' ophthalmopathy.

This clonotype was counted many times. The chain has TRBV4-1 and TRBJ2-6, with D hard to call. V was pared by 1 base and J by 1 base, with 2 bases between. The length of the CDR3 is 14 residues. Germline V gene lookup returns CDR1 MGHRA and CDR2 YSYEKL. The CDR3 region is CASSQVSGANVLTF. CDR3 in DNA: TGCGCCAGCAGCCAAGTATCTGGGGCCAACGTCCTGACTTTC.

This clonotype was detected many times. J is TRBJ2-7 and V is TRBV29-1; D gene unclear. Germline values: CDR1 SQVTM, CDR2 ANQGSEA. The CDR3 is made up of 12 amino acids. The V end lost 6 bases, the J end lost 3 bases, and 12 bases lay between the germline ends. This CDR3 reads CSVRQAGYEQYF. CDR3 nucleotide sequence: TGCAGCGTACGCCAAGCAGGCTACGAGCAGTACTTC.

The chain uses TRBV7-2 and TRBJ2-7; 9 bases agree with TRBD2. V shed 0 bases, J shed 4 bases, and the junction held 4 bases outside the gene matches. CDR3 length equals 15 residues. Germline lookup yields CDR1 SGHTA and CDR2 FQGNSA. The CDR3 DNA reads as TGTGCCAGCAGCTTAGCTTCAGCGGGAGGTTACGAGCAGTACTTC. Its translation: CASSLASAGGYEQYF.

This clonotype was counted at least ten times. The CDR3 reads CATSRDAGTGGNQPQHF. The CDR3 coding sequence is TGTGCCACCAGCAGAGATGCAGGGACAGGGGGCAATCAGCCCCAGCATTTT. The V and J genes are TRBV15 and TRBJ1-5, with 10 positions matching TRBD1. V lost 0 bases and J lost 2; bases outside the gene matches: 4. The germline gives CDR1 LNHNV, CDR2 YYDKDF (reference sequence). This CDR3 is 17 amino acids long.

This clonotype has at least ten counts. The V call is TRBV28, the J call TRBJ2-7, with a weak D call TRBD1 (5 bases). CDR1 is MDHEN and CDR2 is SYDVKM in the germline V gene. V dropped 2 bases and J dropped 7 bases, with 21 bases sitting between them. The CDR3 length is 16 residues. CDR3 residues: CASSLVGRGGSEEQYF. The CDR3 bases are TGTGCCAGCAGTTTAGTAGGTAGGGGCGGCTCAGAGGAGCAGTACTTC.

In its sample, this clonotype was seen many times. The chain couples TRBV6-2 or TRBV6-3 to TRBJ1-1, with TRBD1 matching 7 bases. V shed 6 bases and J 1 base; nucleotides not matched to a gene: 14. The germline CDR1 and CDR2 sequences are MNHEY and SVGEGT. This CDR3 spans 17 amino acids. In DNA, the CDR3 is TGTGCCAGCAGCAATACAGGGGATAGCTTTCGGAACACTGAAGCTTTCTTT. Translated, it gives CASSNTGDSFRNTEAFF.

This clonotype was seen ten or more times. This chain uses TRBV10-2 with TRBJ2-7, with 8 bases lining up with TRBD2. Germline loops: CDR1 WSHSY, CDR2 SAAADI. V dropped 7 bases and J dropped 2; count of bases not matched to a gene: 4. The CDR3 loop spans 13 amino acids. The CDR3 sequence is CASTGTRTYEQYF. CDR3 in DNA: TGCGCCAGCACCGGGACTAGGACCTACGAGCAGTACTTC.

This clonotype was seen only once. The rearrangement links TRBV11-2 to TRBJ2-7; D perhaps matches TRBD2 (6 bases). V lost 6 bases and J 7 bases, leaving 28 bases between the germline ends. Germline values: CDR1 SGHAT, CDR2 FQNNGV. The CDR3 covers 17 residues. Written as DNA, the CDR3 is TGTGCCAGCAGACCACCACGTCGGGGACTCCATCTGGGTGAGCAGTACTTC. This translates into CASRPPRRGLHLGEQYF.

Many counts were recorded for this clonotype. The chain carries TRBV6-2 or TRBV6-3 and TRBJ2-6; D remains unclear. The CDR3 has 14 amino acids. Deletions cut 7 bases from V and 0 bases from J, with 7 bases between. Germline CDR1 is MNHEY and CDR2 is SVGEGT. Here the CDR3 reads CASTLDSGANVLTF. The CDR3 region has the DNA TGTGCCAGCACTCTAGACTCTGGGGCCAACGTCCTGACTTTC.

This clonotype showed up many times. This chain joins TRBV11-2 and TRBJ2-2; D remains ambiguous. CDR3 length equals 14 residues. The V gene's germline CDR1 is SGHAT and CDR2 FQNNGV. V was cut by 7 bases and J by 3 bases, with 12 bases left in between. This CDR3 is CASNFDGHTGELFF. The CDR3 DNA reads TGTGCCAGCAACTTTGACGGACACACCGGGGAGCTGTTTTTT.